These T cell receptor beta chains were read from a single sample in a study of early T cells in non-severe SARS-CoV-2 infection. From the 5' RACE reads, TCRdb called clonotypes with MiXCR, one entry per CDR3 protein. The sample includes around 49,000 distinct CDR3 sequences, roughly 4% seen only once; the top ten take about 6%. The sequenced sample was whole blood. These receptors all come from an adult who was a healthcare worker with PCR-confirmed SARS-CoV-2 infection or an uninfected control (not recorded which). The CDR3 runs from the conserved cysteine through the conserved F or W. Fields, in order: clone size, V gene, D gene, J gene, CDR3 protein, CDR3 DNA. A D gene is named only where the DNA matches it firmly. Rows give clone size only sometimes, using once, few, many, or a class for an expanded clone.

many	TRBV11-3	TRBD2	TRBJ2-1	CASSLSGGNEQFF	TGTGCCAGCAGCTTAAGCGGGGGAAATGAGCAGTTCTTC
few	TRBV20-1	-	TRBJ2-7	CSARPTSTYEQYF	TGCAGTGCTAGGCCGACCAGTACCTACGAGCAGTACTTC
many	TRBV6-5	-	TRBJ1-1	CASSSGWAEAFF	TGTGCCAGCAGCTCCGGGTGGGCTGAAGCTTTCTTT
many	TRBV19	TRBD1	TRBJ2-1	CASRLSGQVTSSEQFF	TGTGCCAGTAGGTTATCGGGACAGGTAACCTCAAGTGAGCAGTTCTTC
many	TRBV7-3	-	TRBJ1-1	CASSLWGSDTEAFF	TGTGCCAGCAGCTTATGGGGTTCGGACACTGAAGCTTTCTTT
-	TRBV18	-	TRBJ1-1	CASSLTRNTEAFF	TGTGCCAGCTCCCTCACACGGAACACTGAAGCTTTCTTT
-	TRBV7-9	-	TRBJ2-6	CASLWSSGANVLTF	TGTGCCAGCCTCTGGAGCTCTGGGGCCAACGTCCTGACTTTC
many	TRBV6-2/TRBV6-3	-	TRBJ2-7	CASRFTGTYEQYF	TGTGCCAGCAGGTTCACAGGTACCTACGAGCAGTACTTC
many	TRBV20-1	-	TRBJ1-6	CSATRTDSYSYNSPLHF	TGCAGTGCGACGAGGACGGATTCCTACTCCTATAATTCACCCCTCCACTTT
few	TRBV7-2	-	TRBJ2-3	CASSLNFRGTQYF	TGTGCCAGCAGCTTAAACTTCCGGGGTACGCAGTATTTT
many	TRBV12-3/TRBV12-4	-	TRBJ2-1	CASSLGGFGYNEQFF	TGTGCCAGCAGTTTAGGGGGGTTTGGCTACAATGAGCAGTTCTTC
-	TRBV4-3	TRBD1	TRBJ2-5	CASSQGQGIQETQYF	TGCGCCAGCAGCCAAGGACAGGGGATCCAAGAGACCCAGTACTTC
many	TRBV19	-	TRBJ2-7	CASSLTTPRAEQYF	TGTGCCAGTAGCCTGACAACTCCCAGGGCCGAGCAGTACTTC
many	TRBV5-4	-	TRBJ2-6	CASSSGGTGANVLTF	TGTGCCAGCAGCTCGGGCGGGACAGGGGCCAACGTCCTGACTTTC
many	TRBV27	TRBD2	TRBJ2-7	CASSGRGSGMYEQYF	TGTGCCAGCAGTGGTCGGGGTAGCGGGATGTACGAGCAGTACTTC
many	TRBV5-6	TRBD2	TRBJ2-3	CASSLDRTSGGSDTQYF	TGTGCCAGCAGCTTGGATAGGACTAGCGGGGGGTCAGATACGCAGTATTTT
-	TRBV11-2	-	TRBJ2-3	CASSSRVGTDTQYF	TGTGCCAGCAGCTCCAGGGTAGGCACAGATACGCAGTATTTT
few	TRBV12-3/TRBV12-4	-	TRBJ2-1	CASSLGTAEQFF	TGTGCCAGCAGTTTGGGCACGGCTGAGCAGTTCTTC
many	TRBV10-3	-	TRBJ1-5	CAISAGDSNQPQHF	TGTGCCATTAGTGCAGGGGACAGCAATCAGCCCCAGCATTTT
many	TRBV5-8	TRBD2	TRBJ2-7	CASRRFSGLAGGITPYEQYF	TGTGCCAGCAGAAGATTCTCGGGACTAGCGGGGGGAATCACCCCATACGAGCAGTACTTC
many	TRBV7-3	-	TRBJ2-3	CASSLGTEGAADTQYF	TGTGCCAGCAGCCTGGGAACGGAGGGGGCCGCAGATACGCAGTATTTT
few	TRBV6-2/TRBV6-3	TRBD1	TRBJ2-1	CASSPIQGYEQFF	TGTGCCAGCAGTCCCATACAGGGGTATGAGCAGTTCTTC
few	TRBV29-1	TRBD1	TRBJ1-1	CSVTGTGGSTEAFF	TGCAGCGTCACCGGGACAGGGGGTAGCACTGAAGCTTTCTTT
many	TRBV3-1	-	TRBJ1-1	CASSSEGLEAFF	TGTGCCAGCAGCTCAGAAGGGTTAGAAGCTTTCTTT
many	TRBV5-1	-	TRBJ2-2	CASSEAGTSNTGELFF	TGCGCCAGCAGCGAGGCCGGGACATCGAACACCGGGGAGCTGTTTTTT
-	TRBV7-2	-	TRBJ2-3	CASSLGTGDTQYF	TGTGCCAGCAGCTTAGGCACGGGTGATACGCAGTATTTT
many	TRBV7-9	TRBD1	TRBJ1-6	CASSLEGQGFNSPLHF	TGTGCCAGCAGCTTAGAGGGACAGGGGTTTAATTCACCCCTCCACTTT
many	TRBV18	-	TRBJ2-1	CASSPTGSYNEQFF	TGTGCCAGCTCACCTACAGGGAGCTACAATGAGCAGTTCTTC
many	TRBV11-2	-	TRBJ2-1	CASSLDLARNSPEQFF	TGTGCCAGCAGCTTAGATCTGGCTAGGAATTCGCCTGAGCAGTTCTTC
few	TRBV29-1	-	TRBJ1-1	CSVVFGDSRSAEAFF	TGCAGCGTTGTATTTGGAGACAGCCGTAGCGCTGAAGCTTTCTTT
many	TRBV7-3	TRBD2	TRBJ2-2	CASSQRGGTDTGELFF	TGTGCCAGCAGCCAGCGGGGGGGCACGGACACCGGGGAGCTGTTTTTT
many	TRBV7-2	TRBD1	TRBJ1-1	CASSSQGPGTEAFF	TGTGCCAGCAGCTCACAGGGGCCCGGGACTGAAGCTTTCTTT
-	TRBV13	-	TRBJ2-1	CASSLQLAPRLSEQFF	TGTGCCAGCAGCTTACAGCTAGCCCCCCGTTTGTCGGAGCAGTTCTTC